The subject of this entry is one T cell receptor beta chain. The identical CDR3 is also encoded by other nucleotide sequences in the sample. The sample comes from a study of T cell changes during pregnancy in multiple sclerosis. Data came from immunoSEQ multiplex PCR; TCRdb stores just in-frame clones and leaves some out. Among tens of thousands of clones listed, more than 85% were seen once. This clonotype was sampled from a female donor with multiple sclerosis, enrolled in a pregnancy study. The sample in question was CD4+ T cells from peripheral blood mononuclear cells, obtained in the third trimester of pregnancy.

In nucleotides, the CDR3 is TGTGCCTGGTCGGGGGGGGACAATCAGCCCCAGCATTTT. Its protein product is CAWSGGDNQPQHF. The V call is TRBV30, the J call TRBJ1-5; maybe TRBD1 (5 bases). Germline CDR1 and CDR2: GTSNPN and SVGIG (reference sequence). This CDR3 is 13 amino acids long. V gave up 5 bases and J gave up 3 bases, with 11 bases separating them.